Shown below are 26 T cell receptor beta chains from a single sample sequenced in a study of shared clonotypes between healthy human individuals. The data were produced by immunoSEQ multiplex PCR, yet TCRdb's version contains in-frame clones alone and is incomplete. This sample yields millions of clones, of which about 92% are seen a single time; around 0.14% belongs to the top ten. The specimen sequenced was naive CD4+ T cells sorted from blood. Subset meaning: CD45RA+ positively selected. Receptors were obtained from a man between 18 and 29 years old in good health.

The chain links TRBV19 to TRBJ2-4; 8 nucleotides line up with TRBD1. The CDR3 is 13 amino acids. CDR1 LNHDA and CDR2 SQIVND come from the germline V gene (reference sequence). The V and J ends lost 3 bases and 12 bases, in that order; junction bases with no gene match: 7. CDR3 loop: CASSIKTGVHQYF. DNA for the CDR3: TGTGCCAGTAGTATCAAGACAGGGGTGCATCAGTACTTC.

This chain connects TRBV30 to TRBJ1-2; D might be TRBD1 (5 bases). The length of the CDR3 is 14 residues. Germline-derived CDR1 and CDR2 are GTSNPN and SVGIG (reference sequence). V lost 0 bases and J 4 bases, leaving 12 bases between the germline ends. As DNA, the CDR3 is TGTGCCTGGAGTGTACTCGGGGCGGGCTATGGCTACACCTTC. Translated: CAWSVLGAGYGYTF.

The V gene is TRBV10-2, the J gene TRBJ1-4; 7 bases map to TRBD1. After removal of 8 bases from V and 8 bases from J, the junction contained 11 bases not matched to a gene. Germline assignment: CDR1 WSHSY and CDR2 SAAADI. This CDR3 spans 14 amino acids. CDR3 DNA: TGCGCCAGCTCCCTCTCAGGGACAGACGAAAAACTGTTTTTT. Its protein is CASSLSGTDEKLFF.

The chain couples TRBV27 to TRBJ2-7; tentative D call: TRBD2 (5 bases). The CDR3 has 12 residues. Germline V gene sequence: CDR1 MNHEY, CDR2 SMNVEV (reference sequence). Trimming stripped 5 bases from V and 4 bases from J, with 9 bases between. The CDR3 DNA follows: TGTGCCAGCAGTCCCTCGGGATACGAGCAGTACTTC. It codes for CASSPSGYEQYF.

Points on this clone: Other nucleotide sequences from this sample produce the same CDR3. The chain carries TRBV7-8 and TRBJ2-7; TRBD2 matches at 7 bases. This CDR3 is built from 15 residues. In germline, CDR1 is SGHVS, CDR2 FQNEAQ. Losses at the gene ends were 2 bases for V and 2 bases for J; bases not matched to a gene: 6. The CDR3 coding sequence is TGTGCCAGCAGCTTATTGAGCGGGACCACCTACGAGCAGTACTTC. It is translated as CASSLLSGTTYEQYF.

Note on this clone: Just one base apart from a much larger clone, this may be a read error. The chain has TRBV10-1 and TRBJ1-5; unclear D gene. The CDR3 spans 13 residues. Trimming cost V 6 bases and J 0 bases, with 6 bases left between them. Per germline, CDR1 WNHNN and CDR2 SYGVQD (reference sequence). The CDR3, as DNA: TGCGCCAGCAGCTTCGATAGCAATCAGCCCCAGCATTTT. Protein product: CASSFDSNQPQHF.

The chain uses TRBV5-1 and TRBJ1-1; tentative D call: TRBD1 (6 bases). This CDR3 contains 15 residues. Trimming pared 3 bases from V and 1 base from J, leaving 13 bases between. In germline, CDR1 is SGHRS, CDR2 YFSETQ. CDR3 nucleotide sequence: TGCGCCAGCAGCTCTCAAGGGGGGACGAACACTGAAGCTTTCTTT. Translated, it gives CASSSQGGTNTEAFF.

The V and J genes are TRBV11-1 and TRBJ2-3; either TRBD1 or TRBD2 may fit D (5 bases each). V was pared by 5 bases and J by 6 bases, with 18 bases between. The CDR3 is 15 amino acids. CDR1 is SGHAT and CDR2 is FQDESV in the germline V gene (reference sequence). The CDR3 sequence is CASSSVGTISDTQYF. CDR3 sequence (DNA): TGTGCCAGCAGCAGCGTTGGGACCATATCCGATACGCAGTATTTT.

The chain links TRBV10-2 to TRBJ1-2, with D perhaps TRBD1 (5 bases). Trimming removed 0 bases from V and 2 bases from J, with 10 bases in between. This CDR3 comprises 15 residues. Germline CDR1 and CDR2: WSHSY and SAAADI. CDR3: CASSESSRGNYGYTF. Written as DNA, the CDR3 is TGCGCCAGCAGTGAGTCGAGTCGGGGGAACTATGGCTACACCTTC.

CDR3 DNA: TGCGCCAGCAGCCAAGCAGGGGGCAAAGTATACGAGCAGTACTTC. It specifies CASSQAGGKVYEQYF. V is TRBV4-3 and J is TRBJ2-7; 8 positions match TRBD1. The J segment lost 4 bases and the V segment lost 1 base, leaving 6 bases of the junction unmatched. Germline loops: CDR1 LGHNA, CDR2 YSLEER. The CDR3 contains 15 residues.

This chain uses TRBV5-6 with TRBJ1-2; tentatively, D is TRBD1 (5 bases). Deletions cut 0 bases from V and 2 bases from J, with 11 bases between. This CDR3 region has 15 residues. Germline values: CDR1 SGHDT, CDR2 YYEEEE. The CDR3 nucleotides are TGTGCCAGCAGCTTGGATGGGGCCGGGAACTATGGCTACACCTTC. Residues: CASSLDGAGNYGYTF.

The chain carries TRBV5-1 and TRBJ1-5; no definite D call. Germline-derived CDR1 and CDR2 are SGHRS and YFSETQ. With 1 base removed from V and 3 bases from J, the gap between germline ends came to 8 bases. The CDR3 extends over 14 amino acids. Here the CDR3 DNA reads TGCGCCAGCAGCTTGAGACCGGACAATCAGCCCCAGCATTTT. As protein: CASSLRPDNQPQHF. The full variable domain, rest sourced from reference TRBV5-1 and TRBJ1-5, is KAGVTQTPRYLIKTRGQQVTLSCSPISGHRSVSWYQQTPGQGLQFLFEYFSETQRNKGNFPGRFSGRQFSNSRSEMNVSTLELGDSALYLCASSLRPDNQPQHFGDGTRLSIL.

The CDR3 DNA reads as TGCGCCAGCAGCAGGGACACCTCGAACACCGGGGAGCTGTTTTTT. It translates to CASSRDTSNTGELFF. This chain connects TRBV5-1 to TRBJ2-2; a weak D match, TRBD1 (6 bases). Germline CDR1 SGHRS, CDR2 YFSETQ. The V and J ends lost 4 bases and 0 bases respectively, with 10 bases between them. CDR3 length: 15 residues.

The chain links TRBV7-2 to TRBJ2-2, with D possibly matching TRBD2 (5 bases). V was shortened by 7 bases and J by 6 bases, with 18 bases between the two germline ends. The CDR3 is 15 residues long. Germline CDR1 is SGHTA and CDR2 is FQGNSA. The CDR3 nucleotides are TGTGCCAGCACCCGACGGACTCCCGTCCCCGGGGAGCTGTTTTTT. It specifies CASTRRTPVPGELFF. Variable domain in full (rest from reference TRBV7-2 and TRBJ2-2): GAGVSQSPSNKVTEKGKDVELRCDPISGHTALYWYRQSLGQGLEFLIYFQGNSAPDKSGLPSDRFSAERTGGSVSTLTIQRTQQEDSAVYLCASTRRTPVPGELFFGEGSRLTVL.

Concerning this clone: Additional DNA sequences in this sample encode the identical CDR3. CDR3 residues: CASSLVGGTSTDTQYF. The CDR3 DNA follows: TGTGCCAGCAGCTTAGTCGGCGGGACTAGCACAGATACGCAGTATTTT. The chain joins TRBV11-2 to TRBJ2-3, with a possible D match to TRBD2 (6 bases). Germline V gene lookup returns CDR1 SGHAT and CDR2 FQNNGV. The CDR3 loop spans 16 amino acids. The V end lost 1 base, the J end lost 0 bases, and 11 bases lay between the germline ends.

The chain uses TRBV5-1 and TRBJ2-5; possible D gene TRBD2, 5 bases. Germline V gene data show CDR1 as SGHRS and CDR2 as YFSETQ. Trimming pared 4 bases from V and 0 bases from J, leaving 10 bases between. There are 14 residues in the CDR3. CDR3 amino acids: CASSAKDYQETQYF. CDR3 bases: TGCGCCAGCAGCGCGAAGGACTACCAAGAGACCCAGTACTTC.

This rearrangement joins TRBV28 to TRBJ1-3; D not certain. The CDR3 covers 13 residues. V lost 3 bases to trimming and J lost 5 bases, with 8 bases between them. CDR1 and CDR2 (germline): MDHEN, SYDVKM. CDR3 protein: CASSFVERNTIYF. The CDR3 coding sequence is TGTGCCAGCAGTTTTGTAGAGAGAAACACCATATATTTT.

To note about this clone: Other DNA sequences from this sample encode an identical CDR3 as well. This sequence joins TRBV11-2 and TRBJ2-3; possible D gene TRBD2, 5 bases. This CDR3 comprises 12 residues. From germline, CDR1 is SGHAT and CDR2 FQNNGV. Trimming removed 5 bases at V and 5 bases at J, with 8 bases between. Written as DNA, the CDR3 is TGTGCCAGCAGCCCCCGGGGAGATACGCAGTATTTT. The encoded protein is CASSPRGDTQYF. Full variable domain (outside the CDR3, taken from reference TRBV11-2 and TRBJ2-3): EAGVAQSPRYKIIEKRQSVAFWCNPISGHATLYWYQQILGQGPKLLIQFQNNGVVDDSQLPKDRFSAERLKGVDSTLKIQPAKLEDSAVYLCASSPRGDTQYFGPGTRLTVL.

The V and J genes are TRBV5-5 and TRBJ1-1; no definite D call. The V end was cut by 2 bases, the J end by 2 bases, with 10 bases between. The CDR3 spans 14 residues. CDR1 is SGHKS, CDR2 YYEKEE, per germline (reference sequence). The CDR3 DNA reads as TGTGCCAGCAGCTTAACTACTTACAACACTGAAGCTTTCTTT. Protein product: CASSLTTYNTEAFF.

This chain links TRBV18 with TRBJ1-1, with 10 nucleotides matching TRBD1. The J segment lost 7 bases and the V segment lost 5 bases, leaving 4 bases of the junction unmatched. This CDR3 has 13 amino acids. Germline-derived CDR1 and CDR2 are KGHSH and LQKENI. This CDR3 reads CASSSGTGDEAFF. CDR3 nucleotides: TGTGCCAGCTCATCAGGGACAGGGGATGAAGCTTTCTTT.

The genes are TRBV7-9 and TRBJ2-7, with 7 bases aligning to TRBD2. The CDR3 runs to 14 residues. Germline V gene data show CDR1 as SEHNR and CDR2 as FQNEAQ (reference sequence). V was pared by 5 bases and J by 3 bases, with 7 bases of the junction left unmatched. The CDR3 nucleotides read TGTGCCAGCAGCCCGGGACTACTCAACTACGAGCAGTACTTC. It yields the protein CASSPGLLNYEQYF.

The CDR3 coding sequence is TGTGCCAGCAGCTTAGCGCGGGAAGCCCACGAGCAGTACTTC. Protein product: CASSLAREAHEQYF. This chain links TRBV7-2 with TRBJ2-7; D is possibly TRBD2 (6 bases). Germline V lookup: CDR1 SGHTA, CDR2 FQGNSA. The CDR3 contains 14 residues. With 0 bases removed from V and 5 bases from J, the gap between germline ends came to 11 bases.

A word on this clone: An end of the junction differs from the germline gene, which may be a read error. The chain has TRBV7-7 and TRBJ2-5; TRBD2 agrees at 7 bases. There are 15 residues in the CDR3. Looked up from germline, CDR1 is SSHAT and CDR2 is FNYEAQ (reference sequence). The CDR3 bases are TGTGCTAGCAGCTTAGTATCGGGGGGTGAAGAGACCCAGTACTTC. Its translation: CASSLVSGGEETQYF.

The chain links TRBV15 to TRBJ1-4; D gene uncertain. The CDR3 has 15 amino acids. V lost 3 bases and J 8 bases, leaving 16 bases between the germline ends. Germline V lookup: CDR1 LNHNV, CDR2 YYDKDF (reference sequence). This CDR3 is CATSRDPATTEKLFF. DNA for the CDR3: TGTGCCACCAGCAGGGACCCCGCGACAACCGAAAAACTGTTTTTT.

This clone was found once. The V gene is TRBV6-5, the J gene TRBJ2-3, with D possibly being TRBD1 or TRBD2 (6 bases each). Per germline, CDR1 MNHEY and CDR2 SVGAGI. Trimming took off 8 bases at V and 4 bases at J, with 16 bases between the two ends. The CDR3 is 14 residues long. CDR3 amino acids: CASHRLGGADTQYF. For the CDR3, the DNA is TGTGCCAGCCACCGACTAGGGGGTGCAGATACGCAGTATTTT.

To note about this clone: The same CDR3 arises from other DNA sequences in this sample as well. V usage is TRBV7-2 and J usage is TRBJ1-1; D call uncertain. Per the germline V gene, CDR1 is SGHTA and CDR2 is FQGNSA. With 1 base removed from V and 4 bases from J, the gap between germline ends came to 7 bases. CDR3 length: 13 residues. CDR3 amino acids: CASSLGRVTEAFF. CDR3 coding DNA: TGTGCCAGCAGCTTAGGCAGAGTCACTGAAGCTTTCTTT.